These 21 T cell receptor beta chains came from one sample sequenced in a study of cytomegalovirus exposure and HLA in healthy donors. The primer mix had 60 Vbeta and 13 Jbeta primers. TCRdb's table, derived via immunoSEQ multiplex PCR, lists solely in-frame clones and lacks some. There are 200,000 or so clones in the sample; around 73% occur only once, and 3.8% lies in the top ten. Sequencing used PBMCs. Receptors were obtained from a male donor in good health and CMV-seronegative.

Only a few counts were recorded for this clone. The genes are TRBV29-1 and TRBJ1-2; D is perhaps TRBD1 (5 bases). The CDR3 runs 12 residues. V was cut by 5 bases and J by 5 bases, with 12 bases left in between. Germline V lookup: CDR1 SQVTM, CDR2 ANQGSEA. This CDR3 reads CSVSGRVYGYTF. Here the CDR3 DNA reads TGCAGCGTTAGTGGCAGGGTGTATGGCTACACCTTC. The full variable domain, rest sourced from reference TRBV29-1 and TRBJ1-2, is SAVISQKPSRDICQRGTSLTIQCQVDSQVTMMFWYRQQPGQSLTLIATANQGSEATYESGFVIDKFPISRPNLTFSTLTVSNMSPEDSSIYLCSVSGRVYGYTFGSGTRLTVV.

The rearrangement uses TRBV19 and TRBJ2-2, with TRBD1 matching over 8 bases. V trimming: 4 bases; J trimming: 7 bases; junction bases outside the gene matches: 8. CDR1 is LNHDA and CDR2 is SQIVND in the germline V gene (reference sequence). The CDR3 sequence is 15 residues long. The CDR3 nucleotides are TGTGCCAGTAGTAGCCAGGGGGCGGTTGACGGGGAGCTGTTTTTT. Protein product: CASSSQGAVDGELFF.

This chain joins TRBV5-3 and TRBJ2-7, with 7 bases that match TRBD1. TRBV5-3 is an ORF for which the function is uncertain. The length of the CDR3 is 15 residues. After removal of 4 bases from V and 4 bases from J, the junction contained 11 bases not matched to a gene. The CDR3 reads CARSQGSQGRYEQYF. The CDR3 bases are TGTGCCAGAAGCCAGGGCTCACAGGGGCGGTACGAGCAGTACTTC.

This clone was seen more than once but under ten times. The V and J genes are TRBV6-6 and TRBJ2-1; the D gene is possibly TRBD1 (6 bases). Trimming shortened V by 5 bases and J by 0 bases, and 14 bases separated the two germline ends. The V gene's germline CDR1 is MNHNY and CDR2 SVGAGI (reference sequence). The CDR3 is made up of 16 amino acids. The CDR3 sequence is CASSQYTGISYNEQFF. CDR3 in DNA: TGTGCCAGCAGTCAATATACAGGGATCTCCTACAATGAGCAGTTCTTC.

The chain has TRBV14 and TRBJ2-6; 9 bases are shared with TRBD1. With 1 base clipped from V and 2 bases from J, the junction kept 9 bases outside the gene matches. This CDR3 comprises 19 residues. Germline V gene data show CDR1 as SGHDN and CDR2 as FVKESK. CDR3: CASSQVGGDRVTGANVLTF. For the CDR3, the DNA is TGTGCCAGCAGCCAAGTTGGTGGGGACAGGGTAACTGGGGCCAACGTCCTGACTTTC.

This clone was seen a single time. The chain combines TRBV18 with TRBJ1-2; 7 nucleotides match TRBD1. The J segment lost 8 bases and the V segment lost 2 bases, leaving 17 bases of the junction unmatched. Looked up from germline, CDR1 is KGHSH and CDR2 is LQKENI. The CDR3 runs 17 residues. The CDR3 region is CASSPLATAEGTEGYTF. CDR3 nucleotides: TGTGCCAGCTCACCATTGGCGACCGCCGAAGGGACAGAAGGCTACACCTTC.

V usage is TRBV4-1 and J usage is TRBJ2-5; 8 bases map to TRBD1. Germline assignment: CDR1 MGHRA and CDR2 YSYEKL. Trimming removed 5 bases from V and 1 base from J; junction bases left unmatched: 15. This CDR3 is 18 amino acids long. CDR3 nucleotide sequence: TGCGCCAGCAGCTCAGGGGGCGCCCCCCAGCCGGCCCAAGAGACCCAGTACTTC. It translates to CASSSGGAPQPAQETQYF.

The CDR3 sequence: CASSFSSGNHEQYF. CDR3 nucleotide sequence: TGTGCCAGCAGTTTCTCTAGCGGGAACCACGAGCAGTACTTC. The chain has TRBV28 and TRBJ2-5; TRBD2 matches 9 bases. The DNA end is more similar to TRBJ2-7, so the J call may be wrong. The CDR3 has 14 amino acids. The germline gives CDR1 MDHEN, CDR2 SYDVKM.

This clone was seen at least ten times. The rearrangement links TRBV6-1 to TRBJ1-5, with D uncertain. CDR1 is MNHNS, CDR2 SASEGT, per germline. The CDR3 is 14 residues long. Trimming stripped 2 bases from V and 2 bases from J, with 7 bases between. The CDR3 loop reads CASSERQGNQPQHF. The CDR3 DNA reads TGTGCCAGCAGTGAAAGGCAGGGCAATCAGCCCCAGCATTTT.

In DNA form, the CDR3 reads TGCGCCAGCAGTCAATGCGGTCACAGGGTCAGCACAGATACGCAGTATTTT. Its translation is CASSQCGHRVSTDTQYF. The J gene is TRBJ2-3, the V gene TRBV23-1; D possibly corresponds to TRBD1 (6 bases). TRBV23-1 is an open reading frame, and its role is uncertain. This CDR3 is built from 17 residues. Between the trimmed V and J ends, which lost 1 base and 0 bases, there was a span of 14 bases.

The chain combines TRBV27 with TRBJ1-5, with 8 bases matching TRBD1. V was clipped by 6 bases and J by 5 bases; unmatched bases: 6. The CDR3 sequence is 14 residues long. CDR1 is MNHEY and CDR2 is SMNVEV in the germline V gene (reference sequence). The CDR3 coding sequence is TGTGCCAGCAGGGGGACAGGCTTAGATCAGCCCCAGCATTTT. Protein: CASRGTGLDQPQHF.

This rearrangement joins TRBV6-4 to TRBJ2-2; unclear D gene. Deletions cut 5 bases from V and 4 bases from J, with 8 bases between. The CDR3 is 13 residues long. Per germline, CDR1 MRHNA and CDR2 SNTAGT. CDR3 DNA sequence: TGTGCCAGCAGTCTTAGAGGCACCGGGGAGCTGTTTTTT. Translating it yields CASSLRGTGELFF.

As DNA, the CDR3 is TGTGCCAGCAACTGGGAGCGGGAGTACAATGAGCAGTTCTTC. It translates to CASNWEREYNEQFF. The V call is TRBV2, the J call TRBJ2-1, with TRBD2 matching 8 bases. There are 14 residues in the CDR3. V was clipped by 7 bases and J by 4 bases; unmatched bases: 6. Germline CDR1 and CDR2: SNHLY and FYNNEI.

The V gene is TRBV18, the J gene TRBJ2-7; 8 bases are shared with TRBD1. V lost 6 bases to trimming and J lost 5 bases; unmatched junction nucleotides: 12. CDR3 length: 15 amino acids. CDR1 KGHSH and CDR2 LQKENI come from the germline V gene. Here the CDR3 reads CASSPIGQGYNEQYF. The CDR3 bases are TGTGCCAGCTCCCCGATAGGACAGGGATACAACGAGCAGTACTTC. The whole variable domain, remainder taken from reference TRBV18 and TRBJ2-7, is NAGVMQNPRHLVRRRGQEARLRCSPMKGHSHVYWYRQLPEEGLKFMVYLQKENIIDESGMPKERFSAEFPKEGPSILRIQQVVRGDSAAYFCASSPIGQGYNEQYFGPGTRLTVT.

The J gene is TRBJ1-4, the V gene TRBV2; D gene uncertain. The CDR3 runs to 14 residues. Trimming cost V 2 bases and J 2 bases, with 6 bases left between them. CDR1 and CDR2 from the germline V gene are SNHLY and FYNNEI. CDR3 amino acids: CASSERVTNEKLFF. CDR3 DNA: TGTGCCAGCAGTGAAAGAGTCACTAATGAAAAACTGTTTTTT.

The genes are TRBV6-5 and TRBJ2-7, with TRBD1 as a possible D gene (6 bases). Germline V lookup: CDR1 MNHEY, CDR2 SVGAGI. The CDR3 sequence is 12 residues long. V was pared by 5 bases and J by 5 bases, with 10 bases between. As DNA, the CDR3 is TGTGCCAGCAGTACAGGGCCCCACGAGCAGTACTTC. This gives the protein CASSTGPHEQYF.

The V call is TRBV9, the J call TRBJ2-3, with D possibly TRBD2 on 6 matching bases. In germline, CDR1 is SGDLS, CDR2 YYNGEE. The CDR3 is made up of 17 amino acids. Between the trimmed V and J ends, which lost 0 bases and 3 bases, there was a span of 17 bases. The CDR3 here is CASSVGWPSEETDTQYF. CDR3 DNA: TGTGCCAGCAGCGTAGGATGGCCTAGCGAGGAGACAGATACGCAGTATTTT.

The chain carries TRBV27 and TRBJ2-7; 7 nucleotides agree with TRBD1. The CDR3 is 14 amino acids. Germline V lookup: CDR1 MNHEY, CDR2 SMNVEV (reference sequence). The V segment lost 2 bases and the J segment 5 bases; nucleotides outside the gene matches: 6. The CDR3 region is CASSLSQGVDEQYF. The CDR3, as DNA: TGTGCCAGCAGTTTAAGTCAGGGGGTAGACGAGCAGTACTTC.

Only a few counts were recorded for this clone. The chain joins TRBV4-1 to TRBJ2-5, with 9 bases fitting TRBD1. CDR1 and CDR2 (germline): MGHRA, YSYEKL. The length of the CDR3 is 16 residues. Trimming removed 3 bases from V and 5 bases from J; junction bases left unmatched: 10. CDR3 protein: CASSHSPGTGKETQYF. CDR3 in DNA: TGCGCCAGCAGCCACTCCCCCGGGACAGGGAAGGAGACCCAGTACTTC.

The chain couples TRBV27 to TRBJ2-5, with D possibly TRBD2 on 5 matching bases. The DNA matches TRBJ2-7 better at its end, which makes the J call doubtful. This CDR3 spans 15 amino acids. Germline V CDR1 and CDR2: MNHEY, SMNVEV (reference sequence). The CDR3 bases are TGTGCCAGCAGTTTATTTACGGGGAGCTCCTACGAGCAGTACTTC. Translated, it gives CASSLFTGSSYEQYF.

This sequence joins TRBV7-9 and TRBJ1-2; D unresolved. V was shortened by 5 bases and J by 2 bases, with 12 bases between the two germline ends. This CDR3 is 14 amino acids long. The germline gives CDR1 SEHNR, CDR2 FQNEAQ (reference sequence). For the CDR3, the DNA is TGTGCCAGCAGCCCCCTCGGAGCAAACTATGGCTACACCTTC. Translating it yields CASSPLGANYGYTF.